This TCR beta chain was retrieved from a study of tumor and adjacent non-tumor tissue in lung cancer. This CDR3 region has 11 residues. Germline V lookup: CDR1 SQVTM, CDR2 ANQGSEA. Points on this clonotype: An end of the junction does not agree with germline; a read error may underlie this.

This sample's RNA came from whole unsorted tissue. Distant lung tissue was collected more than 3 cm away from the tumor edge. TCRbeta libraries were built with three rounds of nested PCR, modified from ARM-PCR. One entry per CDR3 protein, called by TCRdb with MiXCR from the multiplex PCR reads. The sample yields 60,000 to 70,000 distinct CDR3 sequences, 76% seen once. The clonotype comes from a man between 60 and 75 years old with non-small cell lung cancer. The rearrangement links TRBV29-1 to TRBJ1-1; D perhaps matches TRBD1 (5 bases). Specimen: distant non-tumor lung tissue. CDR3 sequence reads: CSVRVGTKASF. The CDR3 DNA follows: TGCAGCGTTAGGGTAGGGACTAAAGCTTCCTTT. The entire variable domain, with the rest obtained from reference TRBV29-1 and TRBJ1-1, is as follows: SAVISQKPSRDICQRGTSLTIQCQVDSQVTMMFWYRQQPGQSLTLIATANQGSEATYESGFVIDKFPISRPNLTFSTLTVSNMSPEDSSIYLCSVRVGTKASFGQGTRLTVV.